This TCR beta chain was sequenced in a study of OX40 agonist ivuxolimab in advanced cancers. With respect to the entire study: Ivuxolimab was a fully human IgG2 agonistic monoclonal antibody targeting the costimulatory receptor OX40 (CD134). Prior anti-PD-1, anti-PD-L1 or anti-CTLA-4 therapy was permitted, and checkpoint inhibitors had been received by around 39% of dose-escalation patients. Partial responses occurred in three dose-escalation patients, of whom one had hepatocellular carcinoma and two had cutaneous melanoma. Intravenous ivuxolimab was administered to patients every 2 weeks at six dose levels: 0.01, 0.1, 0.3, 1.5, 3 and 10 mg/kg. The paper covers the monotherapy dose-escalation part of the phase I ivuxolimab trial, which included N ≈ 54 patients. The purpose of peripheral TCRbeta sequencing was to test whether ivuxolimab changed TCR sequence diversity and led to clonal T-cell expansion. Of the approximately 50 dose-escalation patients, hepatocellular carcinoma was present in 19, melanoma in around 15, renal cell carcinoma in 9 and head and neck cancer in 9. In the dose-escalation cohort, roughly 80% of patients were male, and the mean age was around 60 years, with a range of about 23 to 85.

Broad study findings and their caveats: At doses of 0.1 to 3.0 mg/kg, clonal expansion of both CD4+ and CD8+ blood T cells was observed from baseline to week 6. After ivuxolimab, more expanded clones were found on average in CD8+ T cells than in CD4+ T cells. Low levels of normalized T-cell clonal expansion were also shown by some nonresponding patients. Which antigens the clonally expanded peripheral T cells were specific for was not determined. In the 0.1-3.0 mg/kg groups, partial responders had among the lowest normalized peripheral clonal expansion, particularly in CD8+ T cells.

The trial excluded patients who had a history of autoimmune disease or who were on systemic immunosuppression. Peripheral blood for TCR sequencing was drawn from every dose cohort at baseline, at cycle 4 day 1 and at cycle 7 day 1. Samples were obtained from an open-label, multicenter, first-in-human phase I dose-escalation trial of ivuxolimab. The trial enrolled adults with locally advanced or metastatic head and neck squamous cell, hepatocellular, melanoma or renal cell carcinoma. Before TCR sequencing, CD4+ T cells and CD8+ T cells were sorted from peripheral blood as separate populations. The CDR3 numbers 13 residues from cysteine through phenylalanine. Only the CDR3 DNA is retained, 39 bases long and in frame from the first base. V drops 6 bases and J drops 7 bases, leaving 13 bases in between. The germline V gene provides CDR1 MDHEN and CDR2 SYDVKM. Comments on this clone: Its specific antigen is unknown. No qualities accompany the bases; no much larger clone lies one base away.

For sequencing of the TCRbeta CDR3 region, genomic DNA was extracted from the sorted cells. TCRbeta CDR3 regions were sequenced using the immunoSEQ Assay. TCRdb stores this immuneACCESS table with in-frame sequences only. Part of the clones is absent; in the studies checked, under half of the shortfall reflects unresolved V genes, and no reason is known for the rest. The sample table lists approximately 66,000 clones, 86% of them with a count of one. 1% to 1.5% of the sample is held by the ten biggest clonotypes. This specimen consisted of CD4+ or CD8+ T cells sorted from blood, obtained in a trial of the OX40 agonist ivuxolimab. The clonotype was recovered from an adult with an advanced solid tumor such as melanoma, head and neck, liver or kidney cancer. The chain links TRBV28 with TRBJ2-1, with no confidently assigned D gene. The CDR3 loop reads CASSPGAPNEQFF. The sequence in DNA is TGTGCCAGCAGCCCTGGAGCTCCTAATGAGCAGTTCTTC.